This T cell receptor beta chain emerged from a study of blood T cell repertoires in COVID-19. Looking at the study overall: The origin of the acute and convalescent COVID-19 samples was the United States, Italy and Spain. In each case, the material was cDNA or gDNA derived from T cells, B-cell-depleted T cells, or PBMCs.

CDR3 length equals 11 residues. With 4 bases removed from V and 4 bases from J, the gap between germline ends came to 2 bases. In germline, CDR1 is SGHDN, CDR2 FVKESK. Original handling: Counts of nucleated cells, estimated from reference gene primer amplification, were obtained. The data were produced by immunoSEQ multiplex PCR, yet TCRdb's version contains in-frame clones alone and is incomplete. Clone size and the V and J calls come from that table; the DNA yielded D and trimming. The sample consists of approximately 480,000 clones, roughly nine tenths of them appearing once. The Seattle site enrolled patients during active infection and followed them longitudinally.

The sequence was collected from a man between 18 and 35 years old with COVID-19, enrolled during active disease. Sequenced: peripheral blood. J is TRBJ1-3 and V is TRBV14; the D is unclear. In DNA, the CDR3 is TGTGCCAGCAGCCCGGGAAACACCATATATTTT. It specifies CASSPGNTIYF. The full variable domain, rest sourced from reference TRBV14 and TRBJ1-3, is EAGVTQFPSHSVIEKGQTVTLRCDPISGHDNLYWYRRVMGKEIKFLLHFVKESKQDESGMPNNRFLAERTGGTYSTLKVQPAELEDSGVYFCASSPGNTIYFGEGSWLTVV.